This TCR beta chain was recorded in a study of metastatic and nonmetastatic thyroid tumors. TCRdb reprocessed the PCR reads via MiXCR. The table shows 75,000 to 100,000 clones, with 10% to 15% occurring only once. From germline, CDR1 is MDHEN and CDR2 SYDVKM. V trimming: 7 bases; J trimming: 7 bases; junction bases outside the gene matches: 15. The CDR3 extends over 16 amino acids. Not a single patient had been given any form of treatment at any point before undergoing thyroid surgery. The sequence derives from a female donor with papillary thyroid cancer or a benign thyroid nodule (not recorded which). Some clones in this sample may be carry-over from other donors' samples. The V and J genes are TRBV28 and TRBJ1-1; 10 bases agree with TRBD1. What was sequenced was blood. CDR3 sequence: CASNHLIFRDRGEAFF. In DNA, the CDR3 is TGTGCCAGCAACCACCTTATATTCCGGGACAGGGGTGAAGCTTTCTTT.